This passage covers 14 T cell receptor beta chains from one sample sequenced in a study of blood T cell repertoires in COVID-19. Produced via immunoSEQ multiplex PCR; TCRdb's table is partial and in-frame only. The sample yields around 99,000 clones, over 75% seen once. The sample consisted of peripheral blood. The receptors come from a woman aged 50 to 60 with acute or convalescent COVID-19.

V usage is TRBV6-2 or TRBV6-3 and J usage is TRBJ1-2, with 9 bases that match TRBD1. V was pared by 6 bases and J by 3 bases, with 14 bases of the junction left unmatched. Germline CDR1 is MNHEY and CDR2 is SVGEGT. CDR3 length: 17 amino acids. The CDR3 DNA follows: TGTGCCAGCAGCCCTTCCGGGACAGGGAGAGGGTACTATGGCTACACCTTC. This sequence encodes CASSPSGTGRGYYGYTF.

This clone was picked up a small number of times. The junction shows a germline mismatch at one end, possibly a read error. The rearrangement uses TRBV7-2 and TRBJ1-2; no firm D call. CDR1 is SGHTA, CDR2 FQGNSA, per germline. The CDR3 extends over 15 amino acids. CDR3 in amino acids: CASSLPPTLNHGYTF. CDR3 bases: TGTGCCAGCAGCTTACCCCCGACTCTTAACCATGGCTACACCTTC.

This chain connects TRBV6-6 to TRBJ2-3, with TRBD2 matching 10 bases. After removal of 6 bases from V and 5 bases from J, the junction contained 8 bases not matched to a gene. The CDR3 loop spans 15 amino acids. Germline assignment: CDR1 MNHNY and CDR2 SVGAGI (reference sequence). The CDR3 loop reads CASRFERGGGDTQYF. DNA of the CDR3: TGTGCCAGCAGGTTTGAGCGGGGGGGTGGAGATACGCAGTATTTT.

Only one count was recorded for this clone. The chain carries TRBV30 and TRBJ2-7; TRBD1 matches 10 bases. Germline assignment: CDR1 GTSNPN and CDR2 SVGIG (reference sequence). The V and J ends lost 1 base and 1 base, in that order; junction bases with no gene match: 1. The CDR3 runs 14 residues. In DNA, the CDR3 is TGTGCCTGGAGTGCGGACAGGGGGTCCTACGAGCAGTACTTC. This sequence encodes CAWSADRGSYEQYF.

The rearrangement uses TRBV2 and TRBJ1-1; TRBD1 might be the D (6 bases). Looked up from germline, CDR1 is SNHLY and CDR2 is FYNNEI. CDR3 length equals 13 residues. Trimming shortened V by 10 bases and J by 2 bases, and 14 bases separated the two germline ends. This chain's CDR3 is CATRGQFNTEAFF. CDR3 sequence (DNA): TGTGCCACCAGAGGACAGTTTAACACTGAAGCTTTCTTT.

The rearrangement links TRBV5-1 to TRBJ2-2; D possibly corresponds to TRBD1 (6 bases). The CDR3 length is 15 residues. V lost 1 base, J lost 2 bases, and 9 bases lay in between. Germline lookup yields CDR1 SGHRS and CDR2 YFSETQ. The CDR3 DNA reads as TGCGCCAGCAGCTTGCACAGGGAAAACACCGGGGAGCTGTTTTTT. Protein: CASSLHRENTGELFF.

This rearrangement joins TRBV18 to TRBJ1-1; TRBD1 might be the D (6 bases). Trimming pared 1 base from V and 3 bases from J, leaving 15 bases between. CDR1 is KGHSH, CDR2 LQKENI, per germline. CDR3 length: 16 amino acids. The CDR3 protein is CASSPQMGSGDTEAFF. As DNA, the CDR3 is TGTGCCAGCTCACCACAGATGGGTTCAGGGGACACTGAAGCTTTCTTT.

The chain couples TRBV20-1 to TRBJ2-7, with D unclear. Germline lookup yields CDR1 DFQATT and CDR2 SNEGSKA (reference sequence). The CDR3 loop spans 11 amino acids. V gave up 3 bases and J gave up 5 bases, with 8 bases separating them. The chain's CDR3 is CSASLTHEQYF. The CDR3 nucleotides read TGCAGTGCTAGCTTAACACACGAGCAGTACTTC.

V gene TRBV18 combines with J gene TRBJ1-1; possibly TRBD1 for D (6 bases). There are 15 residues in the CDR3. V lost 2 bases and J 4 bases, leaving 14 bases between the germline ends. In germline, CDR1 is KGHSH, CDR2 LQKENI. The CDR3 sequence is CASSPTGGLTTEAFF. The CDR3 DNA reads TGTGCCAGCTCACCAACGGGGGGCTTGACCACTGAAGCTTTCTTT.

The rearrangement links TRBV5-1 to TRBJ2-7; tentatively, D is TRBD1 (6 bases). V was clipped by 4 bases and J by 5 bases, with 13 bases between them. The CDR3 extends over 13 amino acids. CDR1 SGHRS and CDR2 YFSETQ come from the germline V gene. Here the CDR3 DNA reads TGCGCCAGCAGCGGCAGGGGCCAACACGAGCAGTACTTC. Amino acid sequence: CASSGRGQHEQYF.

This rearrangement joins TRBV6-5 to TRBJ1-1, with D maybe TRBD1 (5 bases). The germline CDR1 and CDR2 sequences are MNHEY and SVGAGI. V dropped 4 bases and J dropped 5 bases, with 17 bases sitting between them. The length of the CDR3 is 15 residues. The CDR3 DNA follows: TGTGCCAGCAGTTCCGGCTCTTCAGGGTGGACTGAAGCTTTCTTT. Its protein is CASSSGSSGWTEAFF.

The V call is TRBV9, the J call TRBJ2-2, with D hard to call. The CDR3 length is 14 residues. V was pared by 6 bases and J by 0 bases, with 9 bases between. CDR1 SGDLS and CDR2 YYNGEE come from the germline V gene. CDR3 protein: CASKSATNTGELFF. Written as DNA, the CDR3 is TGTGCCAGCAAGAGCGCTACGAACACCGGGGAGCTGTTTTTT.

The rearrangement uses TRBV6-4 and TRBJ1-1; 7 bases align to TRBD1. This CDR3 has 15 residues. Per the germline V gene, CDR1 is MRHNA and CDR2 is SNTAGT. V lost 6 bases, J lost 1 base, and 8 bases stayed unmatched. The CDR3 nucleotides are TGTGCCAGCAGAAAAGGGGGCGCGGGGAACACTGAAGCTTTCTTT. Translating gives CASRKGGAGNTEAFF.

The CDR3 sequence is CASSEGTGNTGELFF. CDR3 sequence (DNA): TGCGCCAGCAGTGAGGGGACAGGGAACACCGGGGAGCTGTTTTTT. The gene calls are TRBV10-1 and TRBJ2-2; 8 bases match TRBD1. Germline assignment: CDR1 WNHNN and CDR2 SYGVQD (reference sequence). The CDR3 is 15 amino acids. The junction had 0 bases not matched to a gene; V was cut back by 2 bases and J by 1 base.